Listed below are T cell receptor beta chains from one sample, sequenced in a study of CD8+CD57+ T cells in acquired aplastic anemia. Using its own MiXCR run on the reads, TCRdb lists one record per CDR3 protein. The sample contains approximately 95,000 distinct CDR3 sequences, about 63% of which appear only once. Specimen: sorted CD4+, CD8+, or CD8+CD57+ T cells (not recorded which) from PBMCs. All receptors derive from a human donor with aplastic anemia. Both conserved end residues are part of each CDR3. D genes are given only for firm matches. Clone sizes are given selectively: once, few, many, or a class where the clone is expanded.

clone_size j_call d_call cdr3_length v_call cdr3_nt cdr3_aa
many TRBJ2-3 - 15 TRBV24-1 TGTGCCACCAGTGATCATCGACAAAACACAGATACGCAGTATTTT CATSDHRQNTDTQYF
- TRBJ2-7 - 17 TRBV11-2 TGTGCCAGCAGCTTAGTTGTGGGCCGGAGTAGCTCCTACGAGCAGTACTTC CASSLVVGRSSSYEQYF
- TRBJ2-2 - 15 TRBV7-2 TGTGCCAGCAGCTTAGCGCAAACACCTTCGGGGGAGCTGTTTTTT CASSLAQTPSGELFF
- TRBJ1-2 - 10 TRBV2 TGTGCCAGCAAGGAGGGCGGCTACACCTTC CASKEGGYTF
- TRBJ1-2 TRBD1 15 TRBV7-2 TGTGCCAGCAGCTTAAACCCGGGACAGGGAGGTGACTACACCTTC CASSLNPGQGGDYTF
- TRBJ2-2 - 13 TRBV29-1 TGCAGCGTTGAATGGACCAACACCGGGGAGCTGTTTTTT CSVEWTNTGELFF
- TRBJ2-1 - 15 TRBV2 TGTGCCAGCTCCATAGAGGATACCCCCTACAATGAGCGGTTCTTC CASSIEDTPYNERFF
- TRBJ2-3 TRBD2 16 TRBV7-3 TGTGCCAGCAGCTCCGGACTAGCGGGAACCACAGATACGCAGTATTTT CASSSGLAGTTDTQYF
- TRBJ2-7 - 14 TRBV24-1 TGTGCCACCAGTGACCCGGGGAGCTCCTACGAGCAGTACTTC CATSDPGSSYEQYF
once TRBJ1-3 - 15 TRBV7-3 TGTGCCAGCAGCCCCCCTACGGCAGCCAGAAACACCATATATTTT CASSPPTAARNTIYF
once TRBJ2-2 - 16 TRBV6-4 TGTGCCAGCAGTGACTCGATGACAGGAAACACCGGGGAGCTGTTTTTT CASSDSMTGNTGELFF
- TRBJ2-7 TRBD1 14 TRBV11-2 TGCGCCTCGACGCGAGGGACAGGTACCTACGAGCAGTACTTC CASTRGTGTYEQYF
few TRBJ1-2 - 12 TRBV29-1 TGCAGCGTTCAGAACAGGGCACTAGGCTACACCTTC CSVQNRALGYTF
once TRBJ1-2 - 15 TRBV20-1 TGCAGTGCTCCGAGCAACCTTTATGGACGGGATGGCTACACCTTC CSAPSNLYGRDGYTF
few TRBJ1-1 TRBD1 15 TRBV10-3 TGTGCCATCAGTGAGACGAGGACAGGGTTCGTGACAGCTTTCTTT CAISETRTGFVTAFF
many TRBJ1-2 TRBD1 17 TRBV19 TGTGCCAGTGTTCCGGGACAGGGGGCTTCGCGGCTCTATGGCTACACCTTC CASVPGQGASRLYGYTF
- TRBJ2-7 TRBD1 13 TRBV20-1 TGCAGTGCTAGGACAGGGATGGGGTACGAGCAGTACTTC CSARTGMGYEQYF
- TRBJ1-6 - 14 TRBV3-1 TGTGCCAGCAGCCAAGTGGGGCAAAATTCACCCCTCCACTTT CASSQVGQNSPLHF
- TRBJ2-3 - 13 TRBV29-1 TGCAGCGTAACTTTCGGGAGCACAGATACGCAGTATTTT CSVTFGSTDTQYF
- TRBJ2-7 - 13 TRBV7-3 TGTGCCAGCAGCAAGGGCCGACCTTACGAGCAGTACTTC CASSKGRPYEQYF
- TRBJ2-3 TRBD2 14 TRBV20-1 TGCAGTGCAAATAGCGGGGGGCCGGCGGATACGCAGTATTTT CSANSGGPADTQYF
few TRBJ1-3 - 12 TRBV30 TGTGCCTGGAAGGCGAGTGGAAACACCATATATTTT CAWKASGNTIYF
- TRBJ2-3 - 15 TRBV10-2 TGCGCCAGCAGTGGAGGTAGAGGTAGCACAGATACGCAGTATTTT CASSGGRGSTDTQYF
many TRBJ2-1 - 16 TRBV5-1 TGCGCCAGCAGCTTGACTGCAAAGAGCTCCTACAATGAGCAGTTCTTC CASSLTAKSSYNEQFF
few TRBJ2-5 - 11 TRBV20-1 TGCAGTGCTAGACTACAAGAGACCCAGTACTTC CSARLQETQYF
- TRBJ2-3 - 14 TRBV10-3 TGTGCCATCACACGGGACTTTAGCACAGATACGCAGTATTTT CAITRDFSTDTQYF
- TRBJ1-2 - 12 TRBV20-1 TGCAGTGCTCATAGCCCGGCTTTTGGCTACACCTTC CSAHSPAFGYTF
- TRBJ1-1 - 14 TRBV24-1 TGTGCCACCAGTGATAACAGGGATAACACTGAAGCTTTCTTT CATSDNRDNTEAFF
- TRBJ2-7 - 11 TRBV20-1 TGCAGTGCTGGACCCACAGGGAAACAGTACTTC CSAGPTGKQYF
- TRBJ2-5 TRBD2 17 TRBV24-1 TGTGCCACCAGTGGCACTAGCGGGCGAGGTGGGAGAGAGACCCAGTACTTC CATSGTSGRGGRETQYF
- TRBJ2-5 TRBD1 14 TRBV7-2 TGTGCCAGCAGCAAGGGACAGGATGGGGAGACCCAGTACTTC CASSKGQDGETQYF
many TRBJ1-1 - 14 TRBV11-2 TGTGCCAGCAGCTTTGGAGGCACCGGCACTGAAGCTTTCTTT CASSFGGTGTEAFF
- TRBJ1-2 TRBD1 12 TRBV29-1 TGCAGCCAAGAAGCGGGACAGGGAGGCTACACCTTC CSQEAGQGGYTF
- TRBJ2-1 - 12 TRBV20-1 TGCAGTGCTACCCTCGCCACAGTTGAGCAGTTCTTC CSATLATVEQFF
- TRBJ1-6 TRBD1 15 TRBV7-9 TGTGCCAGCAGCCACCGGGACAGCAATAATTCACCCCTCCACTTT CASSHRDSNNSPLHF
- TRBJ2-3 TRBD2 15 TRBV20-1 TGCAGTGCTCCTGGACTAGCGGGCTCCCCAGCTGGGCAGTATTTT CSAPGLAGSPAGQYF
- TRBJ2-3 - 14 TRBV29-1 TGCAGCGTCGCTAGGGTGGGAGGCATGAATACGCAGTATTTT CSVARVGGMNTQYF
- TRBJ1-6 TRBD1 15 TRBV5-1 TGCGCCAGCAGCACACAGGGGGCGTACAATTCACCCCTCCACTTT CASSTQGAYNSPLHF
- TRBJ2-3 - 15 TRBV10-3 TGTGCCATCAGTGAGTCAAGGGATCGCACAGATACGCAGTATTTT CAISESRDRTDTQYF
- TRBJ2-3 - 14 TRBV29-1 TGCAGTGGATCAACAGGGTGGGGAGCAGATACGCAGTATTTT CSGSTGWGADTQYF
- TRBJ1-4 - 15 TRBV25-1 TGTGCCAGCAGTGGGAGAGGGGCAACTAATGAAAAACTGTTTTTT CASSGRGATNEKLFF
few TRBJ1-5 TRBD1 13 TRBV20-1 TGCAGTGCTAGACAGGGGGCCGGTCAGCCCCAGCATTTT CSARQGAGQPQHF
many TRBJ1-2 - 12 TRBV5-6 TGTGCCAGCACCTTCGACTCGGTTGGCTACACCTTC CASTFDSVGYTF
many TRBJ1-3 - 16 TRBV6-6 TGTGCCAGCAGTTTGCCGGCCGGGACTTCTGGAAACACCATATATTTT CASSLPAGTSGNTIYF
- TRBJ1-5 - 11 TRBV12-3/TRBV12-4 TGTGCCAGCAGGACAAATCAGCCCCAGCATTTT CASRTNQPQHF
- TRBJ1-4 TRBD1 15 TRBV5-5 TGTGCCAGCAGCTTGTACCGGGACAGGGATGAAAAACTGTTTTTT CASSLYRDRDEKLFF
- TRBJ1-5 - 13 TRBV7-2 TGTGCCAGCAGCTTAACGCCACGGCAGCCCCAGCATTTT CASSLTPRQPQHF
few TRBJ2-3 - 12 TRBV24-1 TGTGCCACCAGTGATTTTTCAGATACGCAGTATTTT CATSDFSDTQYF
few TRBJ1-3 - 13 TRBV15 TGTGCCACCAGCAGAGACCCCGGTGACACCATATATTTT CATSRDPGDTIYF
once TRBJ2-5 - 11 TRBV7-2 TGTGCCAGCAAGTCTTGGGAGACCCAGTACTTC CASKSWETQYF
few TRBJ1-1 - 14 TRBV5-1 TGCGCCAGCAGCCTAGGACAGAAAAACACTGAAGCTTTCTTT CASSLGQKNTEAFF
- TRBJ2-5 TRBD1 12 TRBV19 TGTGCCAGTAGTCCCTGGGACAGGGGTAAGTACTTC CASSPWDRGKYF
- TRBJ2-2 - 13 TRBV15 TGTGCCACCAGCAGAGATGATCCCCACGAGCTGTTTTTT CATSRDDPHELFF
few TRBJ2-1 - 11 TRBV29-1 TGCAGCGTTGGTATATATAATGAGCAGTTCTTC CSVGIYNEQFF